This is a list of T cell receptor beta chains from one sample in a study of CD8 T cells in ankylosing spondylitis. A single record per CDR3 protein comes from TCRdb applying MiXCR to the 5' RACE reads. The sample lists approximately 13,000 distinct CDR3 sequences; roughly 3% were seen once. The material sequenced was blood, either unsorted or a sorted T cell fraction (not recorded which). The origin of the receptors is a male donor with ankylosing spondylitis or in good health (not recorded which). CDR3s include the opening cysteine and the closing phenylalanine or tryptophan. A D gene is named only where the DNA matches it firmly.

j_call,v_call,d_call,cdr3_length,cdr3_aa
TRBJ1-2,TRBV9,NA,17,CASSGGETKAINYGYTF
TRBJ1-1,TRBV9,NA,14,CASSVEGANTEAFF
TRBJ1-6,TRBV9,NA,15,CASSALGAGESPLHF
TRBJ2-7,TRBV9,NA,15,CASSLTATPSYEQYF
TRBJ1-5,TRBV9,NA,16,CASAPDLGNSNQPQNF
TRBJ2-3,TRBV9,TRBD1,16,CASSVDPRGHSDTQYF
TRBJ2-1,TRBV9,TRBD1,15,CASSVEGQDYNEQFF
TRBJ1-1,TRBV9,NA,17,CASSVAGGGPMNTEAFF
TRBJ2-2,TRBV9,NA,14,CASSVAGEAGELFF
TRBJ2-7,TRBV9,NA,15,CASSALMGPPGEQYF
TRBJ2-3,TRBV9,TRBD2,15,CASSFRAGEGDTQYF
TRBJ2-7,TRBV9,NA,16,CASSRTPTGATYEQYF
TRBJ2-2,TRBV9,NA,16,CASSVGFGGRTGELFF
TRBJ2-1,TRBV9,TRBD2,18,CASSVLPSLAGGLNEQFF
TRBJ1-1,TRBV6-5,NA,12,CASSYVVTWAFF
TRBJ2-1,TRBV9,NA,16,CASSLGDTVPYNEQFF
TRBJ2-1,TRBV9,TRBD1,13,CASSGDSMGEQFF
TRBJ2-1,TRBV9,NA,14,CASKVLASEGEQFF
TRBJ1-3,TRBV9,TRBD1,16,CASSVRTGSSGNTIYF
TRBJ1-1,TRBV9,NA,14,CASSVGNRNTEAFF
TRBJ2-1,TRBV1,NA,18,CTSSHSPTRLAGVLEQFF
TRBJ2-3,TRBV9,TRBD1,16,CASSWAGGEATDTQYF
TRBJ1-1,TRBV9,NA,15,CASSVSQVPNTEAFF
TRBJ2-7,TRBV24-1,TRBD1,14,CATSVNRGAYEQYF
TRBJ1-6,TRBV9,NA,13,CASSVGDRSPLHF
TRBJ2-6,TRBV9,TRBD1,18,CASSLSRDRGPGANVLTF
TRBJ2-5,TRBV9,NA,15,CASSVMGSGGETQYF